This T cell receptor beta chain was sequenced in a study of blood T cell repertoires in COVID-19. Data came from immunoSEQ multiplex PCR; TCRdb stores just in-frame clones and leaves some out. The data contain 200,000 to 250,000 clones, around 90% of them singletons. V shed 7 bases and J shed 9 bases, with 19 bases lying between them. This CDR3 is 14 amino acids long. Germline CDR1 and CDR2: LNHDA and SQIVND (reference sequence). The rearrangement joins TRBV19 to TRBJ1-5; D is perhaps TRBD1 (6 bases). The sample taken for sequencing was peripheral blood. The sequence was obtained from a man in his sixties or seventies with acute or convalescent COVID-19. CDR3 region: CASMGARGPTPQHF. The CDR3 coding sequence is TGTGCCAGTATGGGGGCGCGGGGGCCTACGCCCCAGCATTTT.